This passage covers 20 T cell receptor beta chains from one sample sequenced in a study of regulatory T cells in long-lasting Graves disease. With iRepertoire HTBI primers and Arm-PCR of CDR3 regions, TCR beta libraries were built. In TCRdb, the multiplex PCR reads were re-called with MiXCR into one record per CDR3 protein. The sample yields about 220,000 distinct CDR3 sequences, roughly 19% seen once. Described time point: newly diagnosed GD, antithyroid drugs for less than 3 months. PBMC RNA served as the TCR library source. The sample also formed part of further work on T cells in Graves' hyperthyroidism and ophthalmopathy.

The input for sequencing was peripheral blood mononuclear cells (PBMCs), taken at new diagnosis, from a patient treated with antithyroid drugs. These receptor sequences come from a woman in her 30s with Graves disease.

This clonotype was counted ten times or more. The chain employs TRBV19 and TRBJ2-7; TRBD1 might be the D (6 bases). V was cut by 1 base and J by 5 bases, with 12 bases left in between. This CDR3 is 14 amino acids long. Germline loops: CDR1 LNHDA, CDR2 SQIVND (reference sequence). This CDR3 is CASSIGQVLDEQYF. The CDR3 bases are TGTGCCAGTAGTATAGGACAGGTTCTCGACGAGCAGTACTTC.

This clonotype has a count of ten or more. CDR3 coding DNA: TGTGCCAGCAGTTTAGGGGCCATTGAGCAGTACTTC. As protein: CASSLGAIEQYF. V and J are TRBV12-3 or TRBV12-4 and TRBJ2-7; D uncertain. There are 12 residues in the CDR3. V was clipped by 1 base and J by 7 bases, with 8 bases between them.

This clonotype occurred a few times. V and J are TRBV9 and TRBJ1-2; 7 bases agree with TRBD1. The V and J ends lost 3 bases and 2 bases, in that order; junction bases with no gene match: 4. CDR1 is SGDLS and CDR2 is YYNGEE in the germline V gene. The CDR3 sequence is 14 residues long. CDR3 protein: CASSGTGPNYGYTF. In nucleotides, the CDR3 is TGTGCCAGCAGCGGGACAGGACCCAACTATGGCTACACCTTC.

This clonotype was seen repeatedly, ten times or more. CDR3 protein: CASRVAMTRGDNYEQYF. In nucleotides, the CDR3 is TGTGCCAGCAGGGTTGCTATGACCCGGGGCGACAACTACGAGCAGTACTTC. The J gene is TRBJ2-7, the V gene TRBV28; D may match TRBD1 or TRBD2 (5 bases each). V lost 6 bases to trimming and J lost 3 bases, with 24 bases between them. CDR1 MDHEN and CDR2 SYDVKM come from the germline V gene. The CDR3 runs 17 residues.

Concerning this clonotype: The likely explanation is a read error, given a far larger clone one base away. The genes are TRBV2 and TRBJ2-1; 8 bases agree with TRBD1. The CDR3 is made up of 15 amino acids. Germline V gene sequence: CDR1 SNHLY, CDR2 FYNNEI. V lost 2 bases to trimming and J lost 10 bases; unmatched junction nucleotides: 10. The CDR3 DNA sequence: TGTGCCAGCAGTGAATCGGCAGGGGGCAGCTACGAGCAGTTCTTC. Its translation is CASSESAGGSYEQFF.

This clonotype appeared many times. The chain recombines TRBV2 with TRBJ1-2; perhaps TRBD1 as D (5 bases). The CDR3 is 15 residues long. Trimming pared 3 bases from V and 0 bases from J, leaving 11 bases between. Germline CDR1 and CDR2: SNHLY and FYNNEI. As DNA, the CDR3 is TGTGCCAGCAGTGATGGGACGGGTCCTAACTATGGCTACACCTTC. Translating it yields CASSDGTGPNYGYTF. The variable domain in full, with the rest retrieved from reference TRBV2 and TRBJ1-2, is EPEVTQTPSHQVTQMGQEVILRCVPISNHLYFYWYRQILGQKVEFLVSFYNNEISEKSEIFDDQFSVERPDGSNFTLKIRSTKLEDSAMYFCASSDGTGPNYGYTFGSGTRLTVV.

Ten or more counts support this clonotype. The chain has TRBV7-8 and TRBJ2-1; D call uncertain. The end of the DNA is better explained by TRBJ2-5, so the J call may be wrong. This CDR3 has 15 residues. Germline V gives CDR1 SGHVS, CDR2 FQNEAQ. The CDR3 DNA reads TGTGCCAGCAGCTTAGGGACCGGTGGTACAGAGACCCAGTACTTC. It translates to CASSLGTGGTETQYF.

This clonotype was recorded many times. V and J are TRBV2 and TRBJ2-2; D gene unclear. CDR1 and CDR2 (germline): SNHLY, FYNNEI. The CDR3 is 14 amino acids. V dropped 2 bases and J dropped 1 base, with 5 bases sitting between them. This chain's CDR3 is CASSELMNTGELFF. As DNA, the CDR3 is TGTGCCAGCAGTGAACTGATGAACACCGGGGAGCTGTTTTTT.

This clonotype has a count of ten or more. The V and J genes are TRBV7-9 and TRBJ1-1; 9 bases agree with TRBD1. Germline CDR1 is SEHNR and CDR2 is FQNEAQ (reference sequence). V lost 5 bases and J lost 12; bases outside the gene matches: 7. This CDR3 spans 12 amino acids. The CDR3 sequence is CASSADRGMTFF. CDR3 nucleotide sequence: TGTGCCAGCAGCGCGGACAGGGGAATGACTTTCTTT.

On this clonotype: Mismatch with germline at one junction end may stem from a read error. The chain is built from TRBV7-7 and TRBJ2-2; D could derive from TRBD1 or TRBD2 (5 bases each). Germline V gene lookup returns CDR1 SSHAT and CDR2 FNYEAQ (reference sequence). The CDR3 is made up of 13 amino acids. CDR3 in DNA: TGTGCTAGCAGCTTTGGGGGTAGCGGGGAGCTGTTTTTT. Residues: CASSFGGSGELFF.

This clonotype has ten or more counts. The V gene is TRBV11-2, the J gene TRBJ2-3; a weak D match, TRBD2 (5 bases). The CDR3 runs 15 residues. Germline V CDR1 and CDR2: SGHAT, FQNNGV. The V gene lost 3 bases and the J gene lost 4 bases, with 14 bases spanning the gap. The CDR3 DNA sequence: TGTGCCAGCAGCTTTACGATAGGGAGATCAGATACGCAGTATTTT. Residues: CASSFTIGRSDTQYF.

In this sample, this clonotype turned up many times. CDR3 sequence: CATTGVSYNEQFF. In DNA form, the CDR3 reads TGTGCCACCACAGGGGTCTCCTACAATGAGCAGTTCTTC. V gene TRBV7-9 combines with J gene TRBJ2-1; 7 bases are a match to TRBD1. This CDR3 has 13 residues. The germline V gene has CDR1 SEHNR and CDR2 FQNEAQ (reference sequence). With V trimmed by 10 bases and J by 0 bases, 3 bases remained unmatched.

Ten or more counts support this clonotype. The gene calls are TRBV27 and TRBJ2-5, with 9 bases matching TRBD2. The length of the CDR3 is 16 residues. Trimming at V came to 0 bases and at J to 5 bases, leaving 7 bases not matched to a gene. Germline lookup yields CDR1 MNHEY and CDR2 SMNVEV (reference sequence). The CDR3 reads CASSLSRGGAVETQYF. DNA of the CDR3: TGTGCCAGCAGTTTATCGCGCGGGGGGGCAGTGGAGACCCAGTACTTC.

V is TRBV9 and J is TRBJ2-1; 9 bases agree with TRBD2. The V segment lost 0 bases and the J segment 9 bases; nucleotides outside the gene matches: 7. In germline, CDR1 is SGDLS, CDR2 YYNGEE. CDR3 length: 15 amino acids. The DNA of the CDR3 is TGTGCCAGCAGCGTAGGGATAGCGGGAGCTGCTGAGCAGTTCTTC. Amino acids: CASSVGIAGAAEQFF.

Notes on this clonotype: A much larger clone lies one base from this, so it may be a read error. CDR3 bases: TGTGCCAGTAGTTCCAGGACTAGCGGGTCCTACGAGCAGTACTTC. This translates into CASSSRTSGSYEQYF. The chain joins TRBV19 to TRBJ2-7; 11 nucleotides align to TRBD2. The trim removed 5 bases at V and 1 base at J, leaving 4 bases unmatched. Germline CDR1 reads LNHDA; CDR2 reads SQIVND (reference sequence). This CDR3 has 15 residues.

For this clonotype: A much larger clone is a single base away; this may be a read error. Because the CDR3 is missing its conserved closing phenylalanine or tryptophan, this is likely a read error. The chain recombines TRBV4-1 with TRBJ2-3; D not certain. The CDR3 runs 15 residues. CDR1 and CDR2 from the germline V gene are MGHRA and YSYEKL. V lost 2 bases and J 0 bases, leaving 9 bases between the germline ends. CDR3: CASSQRSPSTDTQYL. CDR3 nucleotide sequence: TGCGCCAGCAGCCAACGGTCTCCTAGCACAGATACGCAGTATTTG.

To note about this clonotype: The germline gene is not matched at one end of the junction; a read error may be the cause. The chain uses TRBV6-2 or TRBV6-3 and TRBJ1-4; D is possibly TRBD1 (6 bases). The germline V gene encodes CDR1 MNHEY and CDR2 SVGEGT. The CDR3 extends over 17 amino acids. For the CDR3, the DNA is TGTGCCAGCAGTTACTCAGGGGGGCGAAGAGATAATCAAAAACTGTTCTTT. This sequence encodes CASSYSGGRRDNQKLFF.

To note about this clonotype: A far more abundant clone sits one base away, making this likely a read error. The gene calls are TRBV12-3 or TRBV12-4 and TRBJ2-2; 12 bases fit TRBD1. There are 18 residues in the CDR3. With V trimmed by 6 bases and J by 3 bases, 11 bases remained unmatched. CDR3: CASRPLGQGARDTGELFF. The CDR3 DNA reads TGTGCCAGCAGACCTCTGGGACAGGGGGCGCGAGACACCGGGGAGCTGTTTTTT.

This clonotype was seen repeatedly, ten times or more. The rearrangement joins TRBV7-2 to TRBJ2-7, with 9 positions matching TRBD2. Germline V gene data show CDR1 as SGHTA and CDR2 as FQGNSA. Trimming took 5 bases from V and 2 from J; bases not matched to a gene: 10. The CDR3 length is 16 residues. The CDR3: CASSPTSSGTPYEQYF. DNA of the CDR3: TGTGCCAGCAGCCCAACTTCTAGCGGGACCCCCTACGAGCAGTACTTC.

This clonotype was recorded at least ten times. The V call is TRBV11-2, the J call TRBJ2-5, with D possibly being TRBD2 (5 bases). The CDR3 spans 13 residues. CDR1 SGHAT and CDR2 FQNNGV come from the germline V gene. Trimming stripped 4 bases from V and 9 bases from J, with 15 bases between. CDR3: CASSSRTASAQYF. The DNA of the CDR3 is TGTGCCAGCAGCTCCCGGACTGCCTCGGCCCAGTACTTC. Full variable domain (remainder filled in from reference TRBV11-2 and TRBJ2-5): EAGVAQSPRYKIIEKRQSVAFWCNPISGHATLYWYQQILGQGPKLLIQFQNNGVVDDSQLPKDRFSAERLKGVDSTLKIQPAKLEDSAVYLCASSSRTASAQYFGPGTRLLVL.